This TCR beta chain was sequenced in a study of blood T cell repertoires in COVID-19. A few counts support this clone. The CDR3 sequence is 15 residues long. Germline V CDR1 and CDR2: SGHVS, FQNEAQ. Unmatched junction bases numbered 5, after V lost 3 bases and J lost 7 bases. Generated by immunoSEQ multiplex PCR, the TCRdb table keeps only in-frame clones and is missing some. The top ten clones hold approximately 3.5% of a sample with 95,000 to 110,000 clones, more than 80% of them seen once. Sequencing used peripheral blood. The sequence came from a woman aged 60-75 years with acute or convalescent COVID-19. The V call is TRBV7-8, the J call TRBJ2-2; 10 positions agree with TRBD2. CDR3 nucleotides: TGTGCCAGCAGCTTTGGAGCGGGAGGGATCGGGGAGCTGTTTTTT. Its translation: CASSFGAGGIGELFF.